This T cell receptor (beta chain) appears in the sequencing data of a study of blood T cell repertoires in COVID-19. Looking at the study overall: PBMCs, B-cell-depleted T cells, or T cells were the source of the cDNA or gDNA that made up the material.

Unmatched junction bases numbered 6, after V lost 1 base and J lost 5 bases. CDR1 and CDR2 from the germline V gene are MGHRA and YSYEKL. The CDR3 covers 15 residues. In the authors' workflow: From reference gene primer amplification, estimates of nucleated cell counts were derived. Generated by immunoSEQ multiplex PCR, the TCRdb table keeps only in-frame clones and is missing some. For V, J and clone size, that table is used; D and trimming come from the DNA. The table lists about 190,000 clones, more than 60% of them singletons. The chain is built from TRBV4-1 and TRBJ1-2; 8 positions match TRBD1. This clonotype was sampled from a woman aged 45-60 years with acute or convalescent COVID-19. Sequences were obtained from peripheral blood. The CDR3 reads CASSQGGQGEYGYTF. CDR3 bases: TGCGCCAGCAGCCAAGGCGGACAGGGTGAATATGGCTACACCTTC.